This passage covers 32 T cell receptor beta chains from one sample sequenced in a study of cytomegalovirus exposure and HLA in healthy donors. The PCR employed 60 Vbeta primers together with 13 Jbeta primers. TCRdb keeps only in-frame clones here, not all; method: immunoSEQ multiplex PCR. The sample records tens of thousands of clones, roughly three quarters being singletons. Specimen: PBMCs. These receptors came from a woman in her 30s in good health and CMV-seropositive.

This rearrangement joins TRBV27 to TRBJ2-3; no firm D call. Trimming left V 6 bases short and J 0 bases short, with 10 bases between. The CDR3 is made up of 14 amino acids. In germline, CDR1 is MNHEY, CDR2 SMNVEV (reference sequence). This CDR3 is CASRLGSSTDTQYF. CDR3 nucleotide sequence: TGTGCCAGCAGACTGGGCAGTAGCACAGATACGCAGTATTTT.

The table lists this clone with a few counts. CDR3 nucleotide sequence: TGCGCCAGCAGCTCTGGGACTAGCGGATACGAGCAGTACTTC. It codes for CASSSGTSGYEQYF. The chain combines TRBV5-1 with TRBJ2-7; 11 nucleotides agree with TRBD2. Germline CDR1 SGHRS, CDR2 YFSETQ. The CDR3 runs 14 residues. With V trimmed by 3 bases and J by 4 bases, 3 bases remained unmatched.

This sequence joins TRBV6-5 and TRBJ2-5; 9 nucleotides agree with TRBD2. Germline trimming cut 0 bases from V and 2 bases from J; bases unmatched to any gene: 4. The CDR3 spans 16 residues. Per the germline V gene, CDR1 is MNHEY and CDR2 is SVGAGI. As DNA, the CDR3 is TGTGCCAGCAGTTACTCGAACCTAGCGGGGCAAGAGACCCAGTACTTC. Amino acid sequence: CASSYSNLAGQETQYF.

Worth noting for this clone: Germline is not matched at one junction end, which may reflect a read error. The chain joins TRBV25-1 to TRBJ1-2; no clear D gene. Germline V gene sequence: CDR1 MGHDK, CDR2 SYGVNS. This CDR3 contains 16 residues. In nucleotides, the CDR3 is TGTGCCCGCAGTGAACACACCCCAAGATCGGCGGGGGGCTACACCTTC. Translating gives CARSEHTPRSAGGYTF.

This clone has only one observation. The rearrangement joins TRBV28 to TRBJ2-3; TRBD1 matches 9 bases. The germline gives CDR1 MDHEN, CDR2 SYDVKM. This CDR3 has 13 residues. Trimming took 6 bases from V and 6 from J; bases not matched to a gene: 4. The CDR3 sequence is CASSAQGADTQYF. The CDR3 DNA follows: TGTGCCAGCAGCGCACAGGGGGCGGATACGCAGTATTTT. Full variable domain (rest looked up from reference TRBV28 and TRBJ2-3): DVKVTQSSRYLVKRTGEKVFLECVQDMDHENMFWYRQDPGLGLRLIYFSYDVKMKEKGDIPEGYSVSREKKERFSLILESASTNQTSMYLCASSAQGADTQYFGPGTRLTVL.

The CDR3 region is CASSRGGNGYTF. For the CDR3, the DNA is TGCGCCAGCAGCCGGGGGGGGAATGGCTACACCTTC. The V and J genes are TRBV5-1 and TRBJ1-2, with D possibly matching TRBD1 (5 bases). This CDR3 contains 12 residues. The germline gives CDR1 SGHRS, CDR2 YFSETQ. V lost 4 bases to trimming and J lost 6 bases, with 10 bases between them.

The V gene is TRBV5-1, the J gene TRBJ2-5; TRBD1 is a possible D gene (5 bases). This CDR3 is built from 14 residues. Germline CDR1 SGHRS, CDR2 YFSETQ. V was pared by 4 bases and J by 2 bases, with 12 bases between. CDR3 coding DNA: TGCGCCAGCAGCCGTATGACAGCTCAAGAGACCCAGTACTTC. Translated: CASSRMTAQETQYF.

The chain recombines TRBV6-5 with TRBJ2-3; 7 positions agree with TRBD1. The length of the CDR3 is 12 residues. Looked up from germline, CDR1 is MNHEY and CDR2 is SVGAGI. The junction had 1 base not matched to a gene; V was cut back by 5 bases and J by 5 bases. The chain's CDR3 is CASSRQGDTQYF. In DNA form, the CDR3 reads TGTGCCAGCAGTCGACAGGGAGATACGCAGTATTTT.

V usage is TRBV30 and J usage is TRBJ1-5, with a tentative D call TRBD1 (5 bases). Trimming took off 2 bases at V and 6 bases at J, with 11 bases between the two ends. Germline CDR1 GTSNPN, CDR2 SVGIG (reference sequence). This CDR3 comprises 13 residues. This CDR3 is CAWSPGVLQPQHF. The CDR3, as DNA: TGTGCCTGGAGTCCGGGGGTACTTCAGCCCCAGCATTTT.

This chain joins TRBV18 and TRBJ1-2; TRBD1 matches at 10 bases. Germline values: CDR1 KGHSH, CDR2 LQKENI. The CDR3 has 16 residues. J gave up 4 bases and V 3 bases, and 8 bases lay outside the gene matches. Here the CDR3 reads CASSPSGTGASYGYTF. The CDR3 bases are TGTGCCAGCTCACCCTCGGGGACAGGGGCTAGCTATGGCTACACCTTC.

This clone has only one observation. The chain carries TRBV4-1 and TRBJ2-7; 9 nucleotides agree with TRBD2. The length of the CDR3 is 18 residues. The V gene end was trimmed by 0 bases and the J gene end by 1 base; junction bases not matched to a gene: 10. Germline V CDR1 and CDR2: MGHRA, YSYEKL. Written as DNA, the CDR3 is TGCGCCAGCAGCCAAGATGCCATAGCGGGGGCCGTTTCCTACGAGCAGTACTTC. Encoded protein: CASSQDAIAGAVSYEQYF.

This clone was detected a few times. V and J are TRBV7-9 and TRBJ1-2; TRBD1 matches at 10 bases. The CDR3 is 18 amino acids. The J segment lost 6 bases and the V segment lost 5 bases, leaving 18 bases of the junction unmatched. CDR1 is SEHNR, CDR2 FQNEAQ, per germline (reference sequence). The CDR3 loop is CASSPQSPGTGARNGYTF. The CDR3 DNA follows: TGTGCCAGCAGCCCTCAATCCCCTGGGACAGGGGCCCGGAATGGCTACACCTTC.

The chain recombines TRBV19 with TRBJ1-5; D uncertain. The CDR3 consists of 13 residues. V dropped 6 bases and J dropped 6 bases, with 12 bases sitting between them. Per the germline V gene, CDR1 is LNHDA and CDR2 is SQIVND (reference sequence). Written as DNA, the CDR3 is TGTGCCAGTAGCAGGACTTTTTCTCAGCCCCAGCATTTT. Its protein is CASSRTFSQPQHF. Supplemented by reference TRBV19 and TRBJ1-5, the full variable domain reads DGGITQSPKYLFRKEGQNVTLSCEQNLNHDAMYWYRQDPGQGLRLIYYSQIVNDFQKGDIAEGYSVSREKKESFPLTVTSAQKNPTAFYLCASSRTFSQPQHFGDGTRLSIL.

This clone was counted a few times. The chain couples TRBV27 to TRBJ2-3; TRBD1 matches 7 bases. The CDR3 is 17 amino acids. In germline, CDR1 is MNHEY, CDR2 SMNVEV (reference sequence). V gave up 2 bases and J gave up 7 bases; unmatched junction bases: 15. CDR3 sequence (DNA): TGTGCCAGCAGTTTACACAACACAGGGGTGGCTTGGAATACGCAGTATTTT. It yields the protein CASSLHNTGVAWNTQYF.

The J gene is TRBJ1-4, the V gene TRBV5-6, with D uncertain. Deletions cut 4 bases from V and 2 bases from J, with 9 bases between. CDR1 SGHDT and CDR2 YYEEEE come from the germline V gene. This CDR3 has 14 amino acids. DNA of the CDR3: TGTGCCAGCAGCGACCGGGTTACTAATGAAAAACTGTTTTTT. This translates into CASSDRVTNEKLFF.

CDR3 loop: CATSRDVYNEQFF. The CDR3 bases are TGTGCCACCAGCAGAGACGTCTACAATGAGCAGTTCTTC. The rearrangement links TRBV15 to TRBJ2-1; D remains unclear. V was clipped by 0 bases and J by 3 bases, with 3 bases between them. CDR3 length: 13 amino acids. Per germline, CDR1 LNHNV and CDR2 YYDKDF (reference sequence).

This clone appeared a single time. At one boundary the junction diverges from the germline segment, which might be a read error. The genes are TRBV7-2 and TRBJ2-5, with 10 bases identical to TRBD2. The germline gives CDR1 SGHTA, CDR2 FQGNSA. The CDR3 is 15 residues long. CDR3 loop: CASSIAGGYQETQYF. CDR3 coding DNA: TGTGCCAGCAGCATAGCGGGGGGTTACCAAGAGACCCAGTACTTC. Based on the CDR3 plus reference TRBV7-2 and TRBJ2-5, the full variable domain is GAGVSQSPSNKVTEKGKDVELRCDPISGHTALYWYRQSLGQGLEFLIYFQGNSAPDKSGLPSDRFSAERTGGSVSTLTIQRTQQEDSAVYLCASSIAGGYQETQYFGPGTRLLVL.

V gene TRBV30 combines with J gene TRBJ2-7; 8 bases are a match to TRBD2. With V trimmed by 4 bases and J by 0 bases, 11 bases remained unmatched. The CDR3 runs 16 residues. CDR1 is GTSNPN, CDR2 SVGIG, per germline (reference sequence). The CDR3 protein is CAWKRSGLAGSYEQYF. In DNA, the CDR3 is TGTGCCTGGAAGCGATCTGGGCTAGCGGGCTCCTACGAGCAGTACTTC.

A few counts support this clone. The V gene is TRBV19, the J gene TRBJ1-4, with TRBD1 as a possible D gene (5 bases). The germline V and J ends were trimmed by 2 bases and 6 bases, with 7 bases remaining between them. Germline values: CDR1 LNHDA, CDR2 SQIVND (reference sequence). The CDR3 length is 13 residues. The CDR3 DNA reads TGTGCCAGTAGTATACAGGGCCATGAAAAACTGTTTTTT. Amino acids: CASSIQGHEKLFF.

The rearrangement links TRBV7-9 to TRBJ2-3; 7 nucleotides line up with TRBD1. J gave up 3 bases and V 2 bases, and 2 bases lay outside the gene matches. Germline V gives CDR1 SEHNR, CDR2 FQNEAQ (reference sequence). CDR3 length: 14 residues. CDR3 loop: CASSLSQGTDTQYF. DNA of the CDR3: TGTGCCAGCAGCTTATCACAGGGGACAGATACGCAGTATTTT.

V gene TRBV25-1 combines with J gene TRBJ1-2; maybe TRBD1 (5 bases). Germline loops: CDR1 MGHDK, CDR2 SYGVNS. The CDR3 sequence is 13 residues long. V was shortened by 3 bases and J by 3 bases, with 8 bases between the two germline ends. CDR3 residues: CASSDQGYYGYTF. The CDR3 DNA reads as TGTGCCAGCAGTGACCAGGGATACTATGGCTACACCTTC.

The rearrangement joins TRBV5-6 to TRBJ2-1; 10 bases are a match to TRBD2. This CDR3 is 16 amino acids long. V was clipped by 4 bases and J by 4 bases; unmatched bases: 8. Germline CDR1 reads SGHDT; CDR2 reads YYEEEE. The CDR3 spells CASSTGLAERYNEQFF. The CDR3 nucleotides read TGTGCCAGCAGCACCGGACTAGCGGAACGTTACAATGAGCAGTTCTTC.

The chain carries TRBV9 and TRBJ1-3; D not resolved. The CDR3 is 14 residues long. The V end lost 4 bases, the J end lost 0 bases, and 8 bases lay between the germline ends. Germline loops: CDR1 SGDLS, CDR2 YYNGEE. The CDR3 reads CASSSAGSGNTIYF. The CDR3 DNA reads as TGTGCCAGCAGCTCCGCGGGCTCTGGAAACACCATATATTTT. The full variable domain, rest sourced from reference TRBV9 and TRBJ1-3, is DSGVTQTPKHLITATGQRVTLRCSPRSGDLSVYWYQQSLDQGLQFLIQYYNGEERAKGNILERFSAQQFPDLHSELNLSSLELGDSALYFCASSSAGSGNTIYFGEGSWLTVV.

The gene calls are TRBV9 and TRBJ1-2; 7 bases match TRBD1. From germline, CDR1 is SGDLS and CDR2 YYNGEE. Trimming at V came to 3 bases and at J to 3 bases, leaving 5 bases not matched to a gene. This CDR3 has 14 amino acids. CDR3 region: CASSGIGQDYGYTF. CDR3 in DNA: TGTGCCAGCAGCGGAATCGGACAGGACTATGGCTACACCTTC. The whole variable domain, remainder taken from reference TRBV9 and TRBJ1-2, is DSGVTQTPKHLITATGQRVTLRCSPRSGDLSVYWYQQSLDQGLQFLIQYYNGEERAKGNILERFSAQQFPDLHSELNLSSLELGDSALYFCASSGIGQDYGYTFGSGTRLTVV.

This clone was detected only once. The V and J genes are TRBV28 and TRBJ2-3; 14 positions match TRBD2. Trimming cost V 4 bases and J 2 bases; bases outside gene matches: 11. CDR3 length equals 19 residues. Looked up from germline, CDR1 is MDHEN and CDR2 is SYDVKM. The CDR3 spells CASSSGTSGSRKFTDTQYF. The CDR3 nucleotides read TGTGCCAGCAGTTCCGGGACTAGCGGGAGCCGGAAATTCACAGATACGCAGTATTTT.

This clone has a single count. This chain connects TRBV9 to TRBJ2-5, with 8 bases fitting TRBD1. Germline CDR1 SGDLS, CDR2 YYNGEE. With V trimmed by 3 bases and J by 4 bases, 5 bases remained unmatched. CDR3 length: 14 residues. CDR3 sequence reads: CASSGGQGGETQYF. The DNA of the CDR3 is TGTGCCAGCAGCGGCGGACAGGGAGGAGAGACCCAGTACTTC.

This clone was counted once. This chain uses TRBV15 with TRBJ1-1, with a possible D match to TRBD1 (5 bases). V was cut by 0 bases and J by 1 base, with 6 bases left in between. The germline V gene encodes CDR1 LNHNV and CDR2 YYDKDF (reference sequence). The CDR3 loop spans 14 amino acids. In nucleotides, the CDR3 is TGTGCCACCAGCAGAGATCAGGGGAACACTGAAGCTTTCTTT. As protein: CATSRDQGNTEAFF.

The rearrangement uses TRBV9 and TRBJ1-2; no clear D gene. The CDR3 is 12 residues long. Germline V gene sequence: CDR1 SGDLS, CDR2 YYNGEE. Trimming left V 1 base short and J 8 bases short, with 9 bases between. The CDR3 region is CASSVFDGGYTF. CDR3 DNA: TGTGCCAGCAGCGTATTCGACGGGGGCTACACCTTC.

In DNA, the CDR3 is TGTGCCAGCATTAGTAAAAGGGACACTAGCAATCAGCCCCAGCATTTT. Translating gives CASISKRDTSNQPQHF. V gene TRBV25-1 combines with J gene TRBJ1-5; weak D call: TRBD1 (6 bases). CDR3 size: 16 residues. Germline assignment: CDR1 MGHDK and CDR2 SYGVNS. With 7 bases removed from V and 0 bases from J, the gap between germline ends came to 16 bases.

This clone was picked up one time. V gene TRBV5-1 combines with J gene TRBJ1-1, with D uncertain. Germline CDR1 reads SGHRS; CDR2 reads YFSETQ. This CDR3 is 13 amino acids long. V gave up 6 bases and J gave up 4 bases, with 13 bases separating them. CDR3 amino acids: CASIANPGTEAFF. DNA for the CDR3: TGCGCCAGCATAGCGAACCCCGGCACTGAAGCTTTCTTT.

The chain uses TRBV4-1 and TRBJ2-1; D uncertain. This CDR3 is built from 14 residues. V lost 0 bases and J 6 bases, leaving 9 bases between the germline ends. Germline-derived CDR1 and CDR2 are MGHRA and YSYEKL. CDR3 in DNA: TGCGCCAGCAGCCAAGAGCGAGAGGCCAATGAGCAGTTCTTC. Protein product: CASSQEREANEQFF.

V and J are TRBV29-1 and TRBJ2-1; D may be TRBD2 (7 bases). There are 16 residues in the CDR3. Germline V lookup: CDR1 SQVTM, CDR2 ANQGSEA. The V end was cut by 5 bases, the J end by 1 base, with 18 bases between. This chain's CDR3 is CSVPSLEGGSYNEQFF. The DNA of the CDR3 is TGCAGCGTTCCATCTCTAGAGGGGGGGTCCTACAATGAGCAGTTCTTC.